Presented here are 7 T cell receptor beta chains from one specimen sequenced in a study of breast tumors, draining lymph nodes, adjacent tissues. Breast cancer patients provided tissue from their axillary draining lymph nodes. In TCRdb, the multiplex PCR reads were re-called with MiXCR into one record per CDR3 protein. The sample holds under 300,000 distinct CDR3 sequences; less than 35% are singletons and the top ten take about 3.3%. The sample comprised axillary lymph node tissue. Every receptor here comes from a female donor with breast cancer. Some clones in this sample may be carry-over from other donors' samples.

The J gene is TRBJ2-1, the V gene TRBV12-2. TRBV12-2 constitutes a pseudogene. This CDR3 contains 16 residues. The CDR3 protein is CASRLVWQAYGNEQFF. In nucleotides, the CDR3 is TGTGCAAGTCGCTTAGTATGGCAGGCTTACGGCAATGAGCAGTTCTTC.

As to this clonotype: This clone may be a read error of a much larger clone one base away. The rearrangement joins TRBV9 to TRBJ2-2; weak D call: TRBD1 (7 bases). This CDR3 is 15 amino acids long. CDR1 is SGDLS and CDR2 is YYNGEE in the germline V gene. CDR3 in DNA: TGTGCCAACAGCGTAGGCCCAGGGGGGACCGGGGAGCTGTTTTTT. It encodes CANSVGPGGTGELFF. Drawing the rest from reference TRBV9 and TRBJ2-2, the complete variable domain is DSGVTQTPKHLITATGQRVTLRCSPRSGDLSVYWYQQSLDQGLQFLIQYYNGEERAKGNILERFSAQQFPDLHSELNLSSLELGDSALYFCANSVGPGGTGELFFGEGSRLTVL.

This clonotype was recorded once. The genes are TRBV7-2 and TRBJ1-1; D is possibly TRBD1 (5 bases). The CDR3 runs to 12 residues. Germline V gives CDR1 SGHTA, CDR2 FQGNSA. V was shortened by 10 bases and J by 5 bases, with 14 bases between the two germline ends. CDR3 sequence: CAIGTGGTEAFF. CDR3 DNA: TGTGCCATCGGGACGGGGGGAACTGAAGCTTTCTTT.

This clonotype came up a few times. CDR3 in DNA: TGTGCCAGCAGCAAAAGCGGGGGGGCGTACAATGAGCAGTTCTTC. This encodes CASSKSGGAYNEQFF. This rearrangement joins TRBV5-4 to TRBJ2-1; TRBD2 matches 10 bases. This CDR3 has 15 amino acids. J lost 4 bases, V lost 4 bases, and 5 bases had no gene match. CDR1 is SGHNT and CDR2 is YYREEE in the germline V gene (reference sequence).

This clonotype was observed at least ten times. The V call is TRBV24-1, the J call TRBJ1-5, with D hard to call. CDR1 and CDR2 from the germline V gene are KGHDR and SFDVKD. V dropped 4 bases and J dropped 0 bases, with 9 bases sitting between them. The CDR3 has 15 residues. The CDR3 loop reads CATSETGYSNQPQHF. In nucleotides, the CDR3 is TGTGCCACCAGTGAGACTGGATATAGCAATCAGCCCCAGCATTTT.

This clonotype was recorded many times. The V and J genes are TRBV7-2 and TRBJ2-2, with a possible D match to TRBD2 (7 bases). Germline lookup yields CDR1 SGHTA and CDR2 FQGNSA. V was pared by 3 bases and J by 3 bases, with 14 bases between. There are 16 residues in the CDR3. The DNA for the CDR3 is TGTGCCAGCAGCTTGGTCCGGGGGGCAGACACCGGGGAGCTGTTTTTT. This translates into CASSLVRGADTGELFF.

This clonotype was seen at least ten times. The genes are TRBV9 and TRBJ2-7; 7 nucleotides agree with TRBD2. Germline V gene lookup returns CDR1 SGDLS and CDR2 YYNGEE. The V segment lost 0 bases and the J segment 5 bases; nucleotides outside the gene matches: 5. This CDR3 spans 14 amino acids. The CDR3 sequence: CASSVGGSAHEQYF. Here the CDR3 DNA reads TGTGCCAGCAGCGTAGGCGGGAGTGCACACGAGCAGTACTTC.